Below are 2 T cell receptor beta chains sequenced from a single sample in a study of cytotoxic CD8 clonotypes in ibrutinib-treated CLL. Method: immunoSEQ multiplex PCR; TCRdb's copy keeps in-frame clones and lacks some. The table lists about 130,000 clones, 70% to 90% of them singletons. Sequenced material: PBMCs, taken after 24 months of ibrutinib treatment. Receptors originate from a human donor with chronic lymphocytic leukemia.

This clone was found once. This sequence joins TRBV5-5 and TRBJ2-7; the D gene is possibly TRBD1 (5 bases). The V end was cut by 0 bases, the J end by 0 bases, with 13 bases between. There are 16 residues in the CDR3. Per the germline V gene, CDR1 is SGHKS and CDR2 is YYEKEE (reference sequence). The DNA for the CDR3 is TGTGCCAGCAGCTTGGATGGGGCTAGTCTCTCCTACGAGCAGTACTTC. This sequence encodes CASSLDGASLSYEQYF.

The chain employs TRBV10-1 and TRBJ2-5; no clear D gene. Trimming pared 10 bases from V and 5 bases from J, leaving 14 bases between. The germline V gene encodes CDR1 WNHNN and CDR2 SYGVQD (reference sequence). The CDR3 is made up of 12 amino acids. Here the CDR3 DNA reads TGCGCCATCCACGAACGTGGGGAGACCCAGTACTTC. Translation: CAIHERGETQYF.